One and the same sample provided the 17 T cell receptor beta chains below, sequenced in a study of PD-1 blockade in classical Hodgkin lymphoma. Only in-frame clones appear in the TCRdb table, and some are missing; sequencing was by immunoSEQ multiplex PCR. The table has tens of thousands of clones, around 90% seen once; the top ten hold roughly 5.3%. The time point denotes: newly diagnosed, previously untreated cHL patient sample. Sequencing input: peripheral blood mononuclear cells (PBMCs). The receptors here all came from a human donor with classical Hodgkin lymphoma.

This clone has only a few counts. The chain combines TRBV11-3 with TRBJ2-1, with D perhaps TRBD1 or TRBD2 (5 bases each). V was clipped by 6 bases and J by 3 bases, with 21 bases between them. Germline loops: CDR1 SGHNT, CDR2 YENEEA. CDR3 length: 17 residues. The CDR3 DNA follows: TGTGCCAGCAGGGCCACCCAGAGAGGGGAAAGCTACAATGAGCAGTTCTTC. It encodes CASRATQRGESYNEQFF.

The chain combines TRBV19 with TRBJ2-5, with D tentatively TRBD2 (6 bases). The CDR3 loop spans 15 amino acids. Trimming cost V 5 bases and J 9 bases, with 22 bases left between them. CDR1 and CDR2 from the germline V gene are LNHDA and SQIVND (reference sequence). The CDR3 DNA reads TGTGCCAGTAGTCCCCCCGGACTAACTCTCGAGGCCCAGTACTTC. Translation: CASSPPGLTLEAQYF. Full variable domain (rest looked up from reference TRBV19 and TRBJ2-5): DGGITQSPKYLFRKEGQNVTLSCEQNLNHDAMYWYRQDPGQGLRLIYYSQIVNDFQKGDIAEGYSVSREKKESFPLTVTSAQKNPTAFYLCASSPPGLTLEAQYFGPGTRLLVL.

The rearrangement links TRBV9 to TRBJ2-1; no clear D. Germline V gene lookup returns CDR1 SGDLS and CDR2 YYNGEE. The V end lost 6 bases, the J end lost 4 bases, and 14 bases lay between the germline ends. This CDR3 has 14 residues. DNA for the CDR3: TGTGCCAGCACTCCTATACAGCAATACAATGAGCAGTTCTTC. Translation gives CASTPIQQYNEQFF.

DNA of the CDR3: TGTGCCAGCAGGAACAGGCCATATCAGCCCCAGCATTTT. It translates to CASRNRPYQPQHF. The V gene is TRBV2, the J gene TRBJ1-5; TRBD1 is a possible D gene (5 bases). Germline assignment: CDR1 SNHLY and CDR2 FYNNEI. V was trimmed by 6 bases and J by 5 bases, leaving 11 bases between them. The CDR3 runs to 13 residues. The whole variable domain, remainder taken from reference TRBV2 and TRBJ1-5, is EPEVTQTPSHQVTQMGQEVILRCVPISNHLYFYWYRQILGQKVEFLVSFYNNEISEKSEIFDDQFSVERPDGSNFTLKIRSTKLEDSAMYFCASRNRPYQPQHFGDGTRLSIL.

V and J are TRBV5-1 and TRBJ2-3, with TRBD1 matching 7 bases. The germline gives CDR1 SGHRS, CDR2 YFSETQ. This CDR3 has 16 residues. The junction had 12 bases not matched to a gene; V was cut back by 4 bases and J by 4 bases. CDR3 amino acids: CASSAGTVPWADTQYF. In DNA form, the CDR3 reads TGCGCCAGCAGCGCCGGGACAGTCCCTTGGGCAGATACGCAGTATTTT.

The V and J genes are TRBV28 and TRBJ2-7; 7 bases map to TRBD2. The V segment lost 1 base and the J segment 1 base; nucleotides outside the gene matches: 7. From germline, CDR1 is MDHEN and CDR2 SYDVKM. This CDR3 is built from 16 residues. CDR3 DNA sequence: TGTGCCAGCAGTTTATCAGGGACTACCTTGTCCTACGAGCAGTACTTC. Translated: CASSLSGTTLSYEQYF.

CDR3 sequence: CASRIDRTEKTFF. CDR3 sequence (DNA): TGTGCCAGTAGGATTGACCGGACAGAGAAAACTTTCTTT. The chain couples TRBV19 to TRBJ1-1, with D perhaps matching TRBD1 (6 bases). The V end lost 6 bases, the J end lost 12 bases, and 20 bases lay between the germline ends. Germline-derived CDR1 and CDR2 are LNHDA and SQIVND (reference sequence). The CDR3 is 13 amino acids.

J is TRBJ2-7 and V is TRBV5-1; D might be TRBD1 (5 bases). The CDR3 has 17 amino acids. The germline V and J ends were trimmed by 1 base and 4 bases, with 21 bases remaining between them. CDR1 and CDR2 (germline): SGHRS, YFSETQ. As DNA, the CDR3 is TGCGCCAGCAGCTTGCCCCCGTTGGGGCGCGAGGTTTACGAGCAGTACTTC. Protein: CASSLPPLGREVYEQYF. The whole variable domain, filled in from reference TRBV5-1 and TRBJ2-7, reads KAGVTQTPRYLIKTRGQQVTLSCSPISGHRSVSWYQQTPGQGLQFLFEYFSETQRNKGNFPGRFSGRQFSNSRSEMNVSTLELGDSALYLCASSLPPLGREVYEQYFGPGTRLTVT.

The rearrangement uses TRBV27 and TRBJ1-1, with a possible D match to TRBD1 (6 bases). Germline-derived CDR1 and CDR2 are MNHEY and SMNVEV (reference sequence). The CDR3 is 15 amino acids. V lost 0 bases and J lost 4, with 12 bases in between. The CDR3 DNA reads TGTGCCAGCAGTTTATCGGGGGGGCGCGGCACTGAAGCTTTCTTT. The encoded protein is CASSLSGGRGTEAFF.

The genes are TRBV29-1 and TRBJ2-1; 7 bases are a match to TRBD2. The J segment lost 8 bases and the V segment lost 1 base, leaving 8 bases of the junction unmatched. From germline, CDR1 is SQVTM and CDR2 ANQGSEA. This CDR3 has 14 amino acids. DNA of the CDR3: TGCAGCGTTGAAGGGGGTTCCGGGGGGTATGAGCAGTTCTTC. Translating gives CSVEGGSGGYEQFF.

This clone appeared once. The V call is TRBV10-1, the J call TRBJ2-1; 8 nucleotides align to TRBD1. V lost 3 bases to trimming and J lost 6 bases; unmatched junction nucleotides: 7. CDR3 length: 15 residues. The germline gives CDR1 WNHNN, CDR2 SYGVQD (reference sequence). CDR3 DNA sequence: TGCGCCAGCAGTGAAAGGACAGGGAGAACCAATGAGCAGTTCTTC. Its translation is CASSERTGRTNEQFF.

CDR3 nucleotide sequence: TGTGCCAGCAGCTTAGATCCCATAACTGAAGCTTTCTTT. Encoded protein: CASSLDPITEAFF. The chain is built from TRBV11-2 and TRBJ1-1; the D is unclear. V was clipped by 0 bases and J by 5 bases, with 7 bases between them. Germline CDR1 and CDR2: SGHAT and FQNNGV. CDR3 length: 13 amino acids.

The genes are TRBV19 and TRBJ1-1; no clear D. This CDR3 region has 14 residues. V was clipped by 7 bases and J by 1 base, with 13 bases between them. Germline V gene lookup returns CDR1 LNHDA and CDR2 SQIVND (reference sequence). The CDR3, as DNA: TGTGCCAGTATTCCCGGACGGGAGAACACTGAAGCTTTCTTT. Translated, it gives CASIPGRENTEAFF.

This chain connects TRBV29-1 to TRBJ2-5; 8 nucleotides line up with TRBD2. The CDR3 length is 14 residues. Germline CDR1 is SQVTM and CDR2 is ANQGSEA. The trim removed 3 bases at V and 2 bases at J, leaving 5 bases unmatched. The CDR3 DNA follows: TGCAGCGTTGAGATAGCGGGACTACAAGAGACCCAGTACTTC. The encoded protein is CSVEIAGLQETQYF.

The CDR3 region is CAISEGQGGNQPQHF. The CDR3 DNA sequence: TGTGCCATCAGTGAGGGACAGGGAGGCAATCAGCCCCAGCATTTT. The V and J genes are TRBV10-3 and TRBJ1-5; 8 bases match TRBD1. V was clipped by 2 bases and J by 2 bases; unmatched bases: 2. Germline CDR1 ENHRY, CDR2 SYGVKD. The CDR3 consists of 15 residues.

The V gene is TRBV7-9, the J gene TRBJ2-2, with 7 bases that match TRBD1. The germline V gene has CDR1 SEHNR and CDR2 FQNEAQ (reference sequence). Losses at the gene ends were 6 bases for V and 5 bases for J; bases not matched to a gene: 9. The CDR3 covers 15 residues. This chain's CDR3 is CASSLKGAHTGELFF. The CDR3 coding sequence is TGTGCCAGCAGTCTAAAGGGGGCGCATACCGGGGAGCTGTTTTTT.

The chain couples TRBV7-2 to TRBJ1-4; TRBD1 matches 8 bases. The CDR3 length is 19 residues. With V trimmed by 4 bases and J by 4 bases, 17 bases remained unmatched. Germline CDR1 and CDR2: SGHTA and FQGNSA. CDR3 loop: CASSSNSAGRGLLNEKLFF. The CDR3 region has the DNA TGTGCCAGCAGCTCCAATTCGGCGGGCAGGGGGCTCCTTAATGAAAAACTGTTTTTT.